The present entry profiles one TCR beta chain with its context. Its cognate antigen is unknown. Cells stained for CD3, CD4, CD8, CD45RA, CD27 and viability were sorted into four CD45RA/CD27 subsets. The data are from a study of naive and memory T cell subsets. Study-wide points: Over 90% of naive TCR sequences appeared only once after error correction, unlike memory subsets.

Both TRBC1 and TRBC2 were covered by a beta constant-region primer of two equimolar oligonucleotides. The cDNA 3' end received a ligated single-stranded oligonucleotide carrying the SP2 primer and a 12-nucleotide UMI. Four rounds of PCR amplified the ligated cDNA using nested alpha and beta constant-region primers plus SP2. Each CDR3 protein is one row after TCRdb ran MiXCR on the UMI-ligation and nested PCR reads. The table shows approximately 140,000 distinct CDR3 sequences, with more than 15% occurring only once. This CDR3 has 12 residues. Trimming shortened V by 5 bases and J by 7 bases, and 9 bases separated the two germline ends. Germline V gene data show CDR1 as SGHTA and CDR2 as FQGNSA.

V and J are TRBV7-2 and TRBJ2-1; D is unresolved. The source is a human donor in good health. Material: naive CD4+ T cells from blood. This chain's CDR3 is CASSPPKNEQFF. The CDR3 coding sequence is TGTGCCAGCAGCCCCCCGAAGAATGAGCAGTTCTTC.